This T cell receptor (beta chain) was identified during a study of beta chain features in type 1 diabetes. Points from the study as a whole: Any HLA-type effect on TCRB rearrangement remained unresolved here. A moderate, significant TCRB CDR3 shortening appeared in type 1 diabetes across four CD4+ subsets.

Germline lookup yields CDR1 LNHDA and CDR2 SQIVND (reference sequence). V lost 4 bases, J lost 0 bases, and 3 bases stayed unmatched. This CDR3 spans 15 amino acids. This clone was detected a few times. What it binds is unknown. Investigators reverse transcribed all isolated RNA, so they sequenced expressed TCRB transcripts. The method was immunoSEQ multiplex PCR; TCRdb's version includes in-frame clones alone and lacks a portion of them. The sample has some 330,000 clones, roughly 11% seen once. Sequencing used naive CD4+ T cells from blood. This chain uses TRBV19 with TRBJ1-5, with 7 bases that match TRBD1. The receptor's source is a woman in her 30s in good health. CDR3: CASSTDRTSNQPQHF. Written as DNA, the CDR3 is TGTGCCAGTAGTACGGACAGGACTAGCAATCAGCCCCAGCATTTT.